This note documents a single T cell receptor (beta chain) sequence. The antigen is undetermined. Germline CDR1 is KGHSH and CDR2 is LQKENI. This CDR3 has 12 residues. Trimming removed 3 bases from V and 10 bases from J, with 10 bases in between. This specimen belongs to a study of graft-versus-host responses after intestinal transplantation. Study in general: Once they had received anti-thymocyte globulin induction, all recipients took tacrolimus and steroids for three to four years.

Data came from immunoSEQ multiplex PCR; TCRdb stores just in-frame clones and leaves some out. The table includes more than 55,000 clones, about 87% detected once. Study observations and caveats: GvH clones were found in recipient marrow; some appeared first in ileum or blood. Allografts of one patient group, those with graft-donor T cell macrochimerism, had high graft-versus-host to host-versus-graft clonal ratios.

This sequence was found in a human patient who received an intestinal transplant, so some T cells may come from the graft donor. The specimen was PBMCs, collected 26 days after transplant. J is TRBJ1-5 and V is TRBV18; D possibly corresponds to TRBD1 (6 bases). The CDR3, as DNA: TGTGCCAGCTCACCCTCGGGACACCCCCAGCATTTT. Translating gives CASSPSGHPQHF.